This TCR beta chain was sequenced in a study of blood T cell repertoires in COVID-19. Whole-study context: Donors in the United States, Italy and Spain gave samples during acute or convalescent COVID-19. The cDNA or gDNA used as material had been derived from T cells, B-cell-depleted T cells, or PBMCs.

Study processing details: Reference gene primer amplification yielded estimated nucleated cell counts. The table came from immunoSEQ multiplex PCR; TCRdb's copy has only in-frame clones and leaves some out. V, J and clone size are taken as reported in that table, and D and trimming were inferred from the DNA itself. This sample has 200,000 to 250,000 clones; 87% occur once, and the top ten carry roughly 3%. The V gene lost 9 bases and the J gene lost 1 base, with 12 bases spanning the gap. This CDR3 is 13 amino acids long. In germline, CDR1 is SNHLY, CDR2 FYNNEI. Sequencing used peripheral blood. The clonotype comes from a man aged 18 to 30 with active or convalescent COVID-19. This sequence joins TRBV2 and TRBJ1-1; D call uncertain. For the CDR3, the DNA is TGTGCCAGTGACCAAGGGAGGAACACTGAAGCTTTCTTT. This codes for CASDQGRNTEAFF.